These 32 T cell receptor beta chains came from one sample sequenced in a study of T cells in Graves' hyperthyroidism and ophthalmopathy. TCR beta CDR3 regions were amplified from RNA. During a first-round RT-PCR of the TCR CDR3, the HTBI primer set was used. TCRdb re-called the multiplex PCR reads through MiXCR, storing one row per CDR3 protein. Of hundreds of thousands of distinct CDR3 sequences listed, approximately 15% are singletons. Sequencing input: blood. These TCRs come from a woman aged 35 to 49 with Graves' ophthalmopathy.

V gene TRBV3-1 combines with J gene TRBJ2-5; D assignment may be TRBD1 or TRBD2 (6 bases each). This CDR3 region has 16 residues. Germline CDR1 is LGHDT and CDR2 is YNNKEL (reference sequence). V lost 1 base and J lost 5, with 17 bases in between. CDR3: CASSQVTTGARETQYF. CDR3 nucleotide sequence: TGTGCCAGCAGCCAAGTAACAACGGGGGCCCGGGAGACCCAGTACTTC.

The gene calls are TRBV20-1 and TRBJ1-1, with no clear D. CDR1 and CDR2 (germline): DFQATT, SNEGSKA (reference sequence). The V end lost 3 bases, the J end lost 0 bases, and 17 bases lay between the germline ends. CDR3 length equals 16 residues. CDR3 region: CSARDPGGQLNTEAFF. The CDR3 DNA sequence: TGCAGTGCTAGGGACCCAGGCGGGCAACTGAACACTGAAGCTTTCTTT.

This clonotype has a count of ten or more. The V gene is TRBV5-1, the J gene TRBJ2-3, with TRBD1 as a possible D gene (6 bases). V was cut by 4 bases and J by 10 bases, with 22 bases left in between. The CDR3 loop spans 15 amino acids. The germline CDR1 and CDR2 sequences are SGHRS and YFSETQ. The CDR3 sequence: CASSPDQGLRSAQYF. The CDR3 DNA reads TGCGCCAGCAGCCCGGACCAGGGGCTCCGGAGTGCGCAGTATTTT.

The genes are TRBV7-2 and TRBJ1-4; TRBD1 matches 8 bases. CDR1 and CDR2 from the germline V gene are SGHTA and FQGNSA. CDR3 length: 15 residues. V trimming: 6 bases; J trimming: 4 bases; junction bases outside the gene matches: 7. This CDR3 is CASRPGTGINEKLFF. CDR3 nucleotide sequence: TGTGCCAGCAGACCCGGGACAGGCATTAATGAAAAACTGTTTTTT.

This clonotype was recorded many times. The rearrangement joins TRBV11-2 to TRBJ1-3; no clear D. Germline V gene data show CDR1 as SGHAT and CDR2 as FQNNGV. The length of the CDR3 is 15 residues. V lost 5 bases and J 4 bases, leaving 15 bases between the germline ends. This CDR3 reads CASSPVVGVGNTIYF. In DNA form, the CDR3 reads TGTGCCAGCAGCCCAGTTGTCGGGGTCGGAAACACCATATATTTT.

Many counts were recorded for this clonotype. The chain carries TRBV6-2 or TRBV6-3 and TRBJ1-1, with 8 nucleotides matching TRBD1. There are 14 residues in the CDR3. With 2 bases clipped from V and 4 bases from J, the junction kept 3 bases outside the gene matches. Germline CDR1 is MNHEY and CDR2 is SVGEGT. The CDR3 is CASSYGTGGTEAFF. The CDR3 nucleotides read TGTGCCAGCAGTTACGGGACAGGTGGCACTGAAGCTTTCTTT.

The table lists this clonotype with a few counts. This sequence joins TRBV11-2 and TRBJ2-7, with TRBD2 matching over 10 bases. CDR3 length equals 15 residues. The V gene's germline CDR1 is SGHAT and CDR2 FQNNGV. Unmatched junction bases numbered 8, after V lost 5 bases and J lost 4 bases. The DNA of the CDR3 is TGTGCCAGCAGCCCAGGACTAGCGGACCCTTACGAGCAGTACTTC. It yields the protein CASSPGLADPYEQYF.

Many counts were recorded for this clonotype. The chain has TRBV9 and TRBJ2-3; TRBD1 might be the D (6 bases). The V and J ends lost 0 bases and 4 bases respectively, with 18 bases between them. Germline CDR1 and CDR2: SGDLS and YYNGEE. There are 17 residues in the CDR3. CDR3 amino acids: CASSVGVGGLSADTQYF. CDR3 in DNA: TGTGCCAGCAGCGTAGGGGTTGGGGGCCTCTCGGCAGATACGCAGTATTTT. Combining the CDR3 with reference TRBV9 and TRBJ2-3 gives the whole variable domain DSGVTQTPKHLITATGQRVTLRCSPRSGDLSVYWYQQSLDQGLQFLIQYYNGEERAKGNILERFSAQQFPDLHSELNLSSLELGDSALYFCASSVGVGGLSADTQYFGPGTRLTVL.

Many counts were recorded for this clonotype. The CDR3 region is CASSHGMFQTQYF. In nucleotides, the CDR3 is TGTGCCAGCAGCCACGGGATGTTTCAGACCCAGTACTTC. J is TRBJ2-5 and V is TRBV7-8, with D possibly being TRBD2 (5 bases). Germline CDR1 is SGHVS and CDR2 is FQNEAQ. CDR3 size: 13 residues. V dropped 5 bases and J dropped 6 bases, with 13 bases sitting between them.

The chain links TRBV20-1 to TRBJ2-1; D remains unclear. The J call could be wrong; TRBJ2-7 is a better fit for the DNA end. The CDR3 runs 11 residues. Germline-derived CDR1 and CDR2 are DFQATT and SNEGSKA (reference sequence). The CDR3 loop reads CSVVHYNEQYF. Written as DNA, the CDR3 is TGCAGTGTAGTACACTACAATGAGCAGTACTTC.

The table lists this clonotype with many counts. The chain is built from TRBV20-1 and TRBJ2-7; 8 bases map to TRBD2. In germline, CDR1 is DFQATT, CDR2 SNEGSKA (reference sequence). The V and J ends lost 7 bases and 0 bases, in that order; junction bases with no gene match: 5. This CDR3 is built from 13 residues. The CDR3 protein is CSVSGRTSYEQYF. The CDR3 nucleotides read TGCAGTGTCAGCGGGAGAACCTCCTACGAGCAGTACTTC.

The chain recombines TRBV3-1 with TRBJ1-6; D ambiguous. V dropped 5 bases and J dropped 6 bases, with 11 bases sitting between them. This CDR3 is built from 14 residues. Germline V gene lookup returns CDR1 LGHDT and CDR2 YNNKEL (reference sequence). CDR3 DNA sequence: TGTGCCAGCAGCGTCCAGGAGCCTAATTCACCCCTCCACTTT. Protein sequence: CASSVQEPNSPLHF.

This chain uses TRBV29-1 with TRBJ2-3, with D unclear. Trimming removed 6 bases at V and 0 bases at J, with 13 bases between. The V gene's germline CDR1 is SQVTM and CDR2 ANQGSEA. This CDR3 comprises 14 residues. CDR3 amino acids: CSVAGITSTDTQYF. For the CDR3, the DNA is TGCAGCGTGGCTGGGATAACAAGCACAGATACGCAGTATTTT.

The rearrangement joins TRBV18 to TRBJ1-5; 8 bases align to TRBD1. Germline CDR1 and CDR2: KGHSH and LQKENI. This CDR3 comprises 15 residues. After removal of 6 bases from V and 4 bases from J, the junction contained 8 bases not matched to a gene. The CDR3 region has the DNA TGTGCCAGCTCTCCAGGGACAGGTCTGAATCAGCCCCAGCATTTT. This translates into CASSPGTGLNQPQHF.

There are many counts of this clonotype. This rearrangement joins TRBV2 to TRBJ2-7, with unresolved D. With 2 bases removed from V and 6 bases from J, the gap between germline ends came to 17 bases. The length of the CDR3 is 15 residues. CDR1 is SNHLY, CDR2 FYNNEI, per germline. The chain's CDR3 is CASSEIEVFLREQYF. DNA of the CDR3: TGTGCCAGCAGTGAAATTGAGGTTTTCTTACGCGAGCAGTACTTC. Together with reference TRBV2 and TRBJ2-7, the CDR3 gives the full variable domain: EPEVTQTPSHQVTQMGQEVILRCVPISNHLYFYWYRQILGQKVEFLVSFYNNEISEKSEIFDDQFSVERPDGSNFTLKIRSTKLEDSAMYFCASSEIEVFLREQYFGPGTRLTVT.

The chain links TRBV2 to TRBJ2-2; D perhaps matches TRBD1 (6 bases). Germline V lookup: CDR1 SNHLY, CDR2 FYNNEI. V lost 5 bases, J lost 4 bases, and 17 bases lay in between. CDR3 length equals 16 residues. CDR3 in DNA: TGTGCCAGCAGTTGGACAGCCAGGGGCGGCACCGGGGAGCTGTTTTTT. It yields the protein CASSWTARGGTGELFF.

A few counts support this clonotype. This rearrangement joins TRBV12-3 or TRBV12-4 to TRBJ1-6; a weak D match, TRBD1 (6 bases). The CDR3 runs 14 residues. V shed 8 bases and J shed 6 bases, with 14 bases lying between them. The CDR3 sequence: CASHSTGFNSPLHF. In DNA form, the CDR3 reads TGTGCCAGCCACTCGACAGGTTTTAATTCACCCCTCCACTTT.

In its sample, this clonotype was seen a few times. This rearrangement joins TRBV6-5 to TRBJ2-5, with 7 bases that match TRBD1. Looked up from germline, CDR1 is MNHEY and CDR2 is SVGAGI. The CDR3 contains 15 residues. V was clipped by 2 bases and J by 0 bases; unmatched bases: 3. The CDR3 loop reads CASSYLRGNQETQYF. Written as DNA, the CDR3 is TGTGCCAGCAGTTACCTCAGGGGGAACCAAGAGACCCAGTACTTC.

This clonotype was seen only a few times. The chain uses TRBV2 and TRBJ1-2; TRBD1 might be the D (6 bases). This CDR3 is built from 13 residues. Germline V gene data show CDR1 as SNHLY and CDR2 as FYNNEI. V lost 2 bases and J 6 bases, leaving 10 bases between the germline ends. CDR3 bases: TGTGCCAGCAGTGAATACAGGGTGGATGGCTACACCTTC. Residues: CASSEYRVDGYTF.

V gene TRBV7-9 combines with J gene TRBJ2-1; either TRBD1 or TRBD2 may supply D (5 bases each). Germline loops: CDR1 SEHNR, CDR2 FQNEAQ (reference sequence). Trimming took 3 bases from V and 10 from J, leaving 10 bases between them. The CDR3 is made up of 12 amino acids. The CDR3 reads CASSFPWGEQFF. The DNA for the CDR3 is TGTGCCAGCAGCTTCCCATGGGGGGAGCAGTTCTTC.

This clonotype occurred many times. The DNA for the CDR3 is TGTGCCGCAACAGGGCCCCTTGAGCAGTTCTTC. It is translated as CAATGPLEQFF. The J gene is TRBJ2-1, the V gene TRBV28; TRBD1 is a possible D gene (6 bases). The germline CDR1 and CDR2 sequences are MDHEN and SYDVKM. The CDR3 is made up of 11 amino acids. With 11 bases removed from V and 9 bases from J, the gap between germline ends came to 14 bases.

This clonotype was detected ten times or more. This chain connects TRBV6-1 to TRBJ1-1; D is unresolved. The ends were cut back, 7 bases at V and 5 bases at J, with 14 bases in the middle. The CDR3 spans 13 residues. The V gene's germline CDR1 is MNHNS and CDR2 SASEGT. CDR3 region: CASTQWGGTEAFF. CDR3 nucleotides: TGTGCCAGCACCCAATGGGGTGGGACTGAAGCTTTCTTT.

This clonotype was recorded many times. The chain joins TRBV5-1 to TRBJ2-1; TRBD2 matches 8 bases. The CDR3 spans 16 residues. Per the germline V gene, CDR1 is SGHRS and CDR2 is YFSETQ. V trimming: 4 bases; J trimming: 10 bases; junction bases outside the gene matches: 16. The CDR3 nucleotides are TGCGCCAGCAGCGATGCCTTAGCGGGATCCTGGGAGGAGCAGTTCTTC. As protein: CASSDALAGSWEEQFF.

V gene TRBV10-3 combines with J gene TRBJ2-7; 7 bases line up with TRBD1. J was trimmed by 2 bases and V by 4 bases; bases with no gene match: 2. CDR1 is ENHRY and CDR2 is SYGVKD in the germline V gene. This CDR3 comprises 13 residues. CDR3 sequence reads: CAISAGQPYEQYF. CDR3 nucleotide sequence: TGTGCCATCAGTGCGGGACAGCCCTACGAGCAGTACTTC.

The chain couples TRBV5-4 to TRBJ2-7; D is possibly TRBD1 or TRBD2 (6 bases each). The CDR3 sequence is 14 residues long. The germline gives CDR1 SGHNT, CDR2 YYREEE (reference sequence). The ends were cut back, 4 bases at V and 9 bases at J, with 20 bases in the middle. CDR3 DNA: TGTGCCAGCAGCGCGGGACAAGGGGTCGGGGTGCAGTACTTC. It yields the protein CASSAGQGVGVQYF.

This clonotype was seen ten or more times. CDR3 sequence (DNA): TGTGCCAGCAGCTTGCGGGACAGTAATGAAAAACTGTTTTTT. It yields the protein CASSLRDSNEKLFF. The chain recombines TRBV7-9 with TRBJ1-4, with 7 bases matching TRBD1. The germline V gene has CDR1 SEHNR and CDR2 FQNEAQ (reference sequence). The trim removed 3 bases at V and 4 bases at J, leaving 2 bases unmatched. This CDR3 region has 14 residues.

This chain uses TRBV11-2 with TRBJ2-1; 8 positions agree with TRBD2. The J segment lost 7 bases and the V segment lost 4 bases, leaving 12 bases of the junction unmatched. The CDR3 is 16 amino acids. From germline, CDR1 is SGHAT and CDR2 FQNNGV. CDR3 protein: CASSSTSGSSFNEQFF. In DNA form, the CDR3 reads TGTGCCAGCAGCTCCACTAGCGGCAGTTCGTTTAATGAGCAGTTCTTC.

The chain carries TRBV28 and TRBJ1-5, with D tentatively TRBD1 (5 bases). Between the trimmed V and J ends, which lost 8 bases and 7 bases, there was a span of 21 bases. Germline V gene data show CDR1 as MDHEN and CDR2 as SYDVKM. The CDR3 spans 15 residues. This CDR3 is CASRHGTVFGQPQHF. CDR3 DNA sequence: TGTGCCAGCCGGCACGGGACGGTTTTCGGCCAGCCCCAGCATTTT. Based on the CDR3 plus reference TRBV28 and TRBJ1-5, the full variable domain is DVKVTQSSRYLVKRTGEKVFLECVQDMDHENMFWYRQDPGLGLRLIYFSYDVKMKEKGDIPEGYSVSREKKERFSLILESASTNQTSMYLCASRHGTVFGQPQHFGDGTRLSIL.

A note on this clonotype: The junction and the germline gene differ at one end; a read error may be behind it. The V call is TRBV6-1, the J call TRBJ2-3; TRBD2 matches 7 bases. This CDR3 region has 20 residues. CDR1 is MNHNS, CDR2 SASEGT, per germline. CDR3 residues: CASSPSGGDTSWVSTDTQYF. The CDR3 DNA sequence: TGCGCCAGCAGTCCTTCGGGAGGTGACACCTCTTGGGTTAGCACAGATACGCAGTATTTT.

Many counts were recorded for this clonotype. CDR3 sequence (DNA): TGTGCCAGCAGTTTTCAAAGACAGGGAACAGATACGCAGTATTTT. Its translation: CASSFQRQGTDTQYF. J is TRBJ2-3 and V is TRBV12-3 or TRBV12-4, with 7 nucleotides matching TRBD1. The length of the CDR3 is 15 residues. V was clipped by 3 bases and J by 3 bases; unmatched bases: 6.

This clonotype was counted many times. The CDR3 sequence is CASSAGRQYNEQFF. The CDR3 DNA reads TGCGCCAGCAGTGCCGGAAGGCAGTACAATGAGCAGTTCTTC. The rearrangement links TRBV10-2 to TRBJ2-1, with D unclear. The CDR3 loop spans 14 amino acids. The V and J ends lost 4 bases and 4 bases respectively, with 11 bases between them. The V gene's germline CDR1 is WSHSY and CDR2 SAAADI.

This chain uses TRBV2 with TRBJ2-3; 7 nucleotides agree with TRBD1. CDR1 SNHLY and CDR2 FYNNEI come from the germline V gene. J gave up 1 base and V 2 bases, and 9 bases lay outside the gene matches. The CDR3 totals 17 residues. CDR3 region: CASSERAPGTGTDTQYF. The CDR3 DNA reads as TGTGCCAGCAGTGAAAGGGCCCCCGGGACAGGCACAGATACGCAGTATTTT.